These T cell receptor beta chains were read from a single sample in a study of vaccination effects on CD4 cells after COVID-19. The antigens of these receptors remain unknown. This table comes from immunoSEQ multiplex PCR, and its TCRdb copy is limited to in-frame clones, with some not included. The profile covers 60,000 to 80,000 clones, with over 70% appearing a single time and about 2.2% taken by the ten largest. The sequencing used CD4+ T cells from PBMCs cultured without peptide, collected after COVID-19 vaccination. All receptors derive from a human donor who received a COVID-19 vaccine. Each CDR3 is given without its conserved first and last residue. Not all rows give a size; the values are once, few, many and, for expanded clones, a class.

CDR3: ASRIAAGNTIY
V: TRBV7-9
length: 11
size: -
J: TRBJ1-3

CDR3: ASSLEPVTEAF
V: TRBV7-9
length: 11
size: once
J: TRBJ1-1

CDR3: ASALLEGPASGANVLT
V: TRBV27
length: 16
size: once
J: TRBJ2-6

CDR3: ATSMGPKPQY
V: TRBV24-1
length: 10
size: -
J: TRBJ2-5

CDR3: ASSLAPGGASGNTIY
V: TRBV7-2
length: 15
size: -
J: TRBJ1-3

CDR3: ASSLNVGANVLT
V: TRBV9
length: 12
size: -
J: TRBJ2-6

CDR3: ASSRGRGRDTEAF
V: TRBV5-8
length: 13
size: -
J: TRBJ1-1

CDR3: SVESWTGSLMGNTIY
V: TRBV29-1
length: 15
size: -
J: TRBJ1-3

CDR3: ASSLHNTSLLNTEAF
V: TRBV5-6
length: 15
size: once
J: TRBJ1-1

CDR3: SVEGRTATDTQY
V: TRBV29-1
length: 12
size: -
J: TRBJ2-3

CDR3: ASSRGNTGELF
V: TRBV7-2
length: 11
size: -
J: TRBJ2-2

CDR3: ASSDFNQPQH
V: TRBV7-2
length: 10
size: -
J: TRBJ1-5

CDR3: ASRTTRGEKLF
V: TRBV10-2
length: 11
size: -
J: TRBJ1-4

CDR3: ASNRDRGAGELF
V: TRBV5-4
length: 12
size: once
J: TRBJ2-2

CDR3: AIKQGAPGNTEAF
V: TRBV10-3
length: 13
size: -
J: TRBJ1-1

CDR3: ASSLMGVETQY
V: TRBV5-1
length: 11
size: -
J: TRBJ2-5

CDR3: ASSSRSGGETLH
V: TRBV6-2/TRBV6-3
length: 12
size: medium-sized
J: TRBJ1-6

CDR3: ASSVAQETQY
V: TRBV2
length: 10
size: -
J: TRBJ2-5

CDR3: ASRHKDSPLH
V: TRBV6-5
length: 10
size: -
J: TRBJ1-6

CDR3: ASSASGGADPWQETQY
V: TRBV9
length: 16
size: -
J: TRBJ2-5

CDR3: ASSQAQVNYNEQF
V: TRBV4-1
length: 13
size: -
J: TRBJ2-1

CDR3: ASSQQGRHIQY
V: TRBV18
length: 11
size: -
J: TRBJ2-4

CDR3: ASSVTDLNEKLF
V: TRBV9
length: 12
size: few
J: TRBJ1-4

CDR3: ASSSGQAGGPYTGELF
V: TRBV3-1/TRBV3-2
length: 16
size: -
J: TRBJ2-2

CDR3: ASSLQGGTEAF
V: TRBV7-2
length: 11
size: -
J: TRBJ1-1

CDR3: ASSRQGSNEKLF
V: TRBV6-5
length: 12
size: -
J: TRBJ1-4

CDR3: SAIFRNIQY
V: TRBV20-1
length: 9
size: -
J: TRBJ2-4

CDR3: ASTAGPSLVEQF
V: TRBV10-2
length: 12
size: once
J: TRBJ2-1

CDR3: ASSYVGTGSGYT
V: TRBV6-5
length: 12
size: -
J: TRBJ1-2

CDR3: ASSPRHGWSEAF
V: TRBV7-6
length: 12
size: -
J: TRBJ1-1

CDR3: SASILRGTGNQPQH
V: TRBV20-1
length: 14
size: -
J: TRBJ1-5

CDR3: SASKGQETQY
V: TRBV20-1
length: 10
size: -
J: TRBJ2-5

CDR3: AISERLGGDYGYT
V: TRBV10-3
length: 13
size: -
J: TRBJ1-2

CDR3: ASSLTTGNTEAF
V: TRBV5-1
length: 12
size: -
J: TRBJ1-1

CDR3: ASSSGPQGEGNTEAF
V: TRBV5-1
length: 15
size: -
J: TRBJ1-1

CDR3: ASSQDLGTGELF
V: TRBV3-1/TRBV3-2
length: 12
size: few
J: TRBJ2-2

CDR3: SASPSTDTQY
V: TRBV20-1
length: 10
size: -
J: TRBJ2-3

CDR3: AWSGTGSQPQH
V: TRBV30
length: 11
size: -
J: TRBJ1-5

CDR3: AWDNGSNQPQH
V: TRBV30
length: 11
size: -
J: TRBJ1-5

CDR3: ASSRDGGVDTGELF
V: TRBV4-1
length: 14
size: -
J: TRBJ2-2

CDR3: ASSYRPGPTADTQY
V: TRBV9
length: 14
size: -
J: TRBJ2-3

CDR3: ASSSTGTTYNEQF
V: TRBV5-1
length: 13
size: -
J: TRBJ2-1

CDR3: ASSPQGSDTQY
V: TRBV7-2
length: 11
size: -
J: TRBJ2-3

CDR3: ASSVVGGDTDTQY
V: TRBV9
length: 13
size: -
J: TRBJ2-3

CDR3: ASSLPGTSNNEQF
V: TRBV5-1
length: 13
size: -
J: TRBJ2-1

CDR3: ASSYNTQYEAF
V: TRBV6-5
length: 11
size: -
J: TRBJ1-1

CDR3: SVGQGGDSNQPQH
V: TRBV29-1
length: 13
size: few
J: TRBJ1-5

CDR3: ASSRSGETQY
V: TRBV5-1
length: 10
size: once
J: TRBJ2-5

CDR3: ASSDRGGNEKLF
V: TRBV6-1
length: 12
size: once
J: TRBJ1-4

CDR3: ASSVSPQGASTEAF
V: TRBV9
length: 14
size: once
J: TRBJ1-1

CDR3: ASRTIGTGDNYGYT
V: TRBV2
length: 14
size: -
J: TRBJ1-2

CDR3: SASMGAYNEKLF
V: TRBV20-1
length: 12
size: -
J: TRBJ1-4

CDR3: ASSIGARQGYQPQH
V: TRBV19
length: 14
size: -
J: TRBJ1-5

CDR3: ASEPGPLGEQF
V: TRBV5-1
length: 11
size: -
J: TRBJ2-1